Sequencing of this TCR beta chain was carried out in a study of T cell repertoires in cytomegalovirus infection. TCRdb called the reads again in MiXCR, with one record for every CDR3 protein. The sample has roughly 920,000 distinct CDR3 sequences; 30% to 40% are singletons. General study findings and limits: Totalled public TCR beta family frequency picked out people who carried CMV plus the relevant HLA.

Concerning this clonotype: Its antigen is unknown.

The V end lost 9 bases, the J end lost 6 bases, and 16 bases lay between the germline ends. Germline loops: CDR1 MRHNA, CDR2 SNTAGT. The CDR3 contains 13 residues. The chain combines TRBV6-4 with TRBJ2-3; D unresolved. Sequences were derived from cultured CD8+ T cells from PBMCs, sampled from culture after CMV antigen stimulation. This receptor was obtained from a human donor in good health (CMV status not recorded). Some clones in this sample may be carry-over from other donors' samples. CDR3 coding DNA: TGTGCCAGTCAGCTGGCCCCGGGTGATACGCAGTATTTT. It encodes CASQLAPGDTQYF.